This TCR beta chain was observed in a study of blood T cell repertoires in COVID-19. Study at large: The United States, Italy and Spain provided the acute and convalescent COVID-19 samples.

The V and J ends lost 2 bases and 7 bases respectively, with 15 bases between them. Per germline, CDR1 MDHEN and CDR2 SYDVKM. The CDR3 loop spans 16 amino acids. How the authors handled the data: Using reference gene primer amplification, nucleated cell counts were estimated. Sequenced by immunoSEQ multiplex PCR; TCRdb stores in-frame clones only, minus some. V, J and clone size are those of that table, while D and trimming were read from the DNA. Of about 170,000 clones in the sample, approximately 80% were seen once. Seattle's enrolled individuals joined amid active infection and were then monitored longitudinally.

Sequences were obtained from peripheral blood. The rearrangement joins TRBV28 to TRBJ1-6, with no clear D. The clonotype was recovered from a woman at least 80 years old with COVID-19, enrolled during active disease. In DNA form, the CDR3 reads TGTGCCAGCAGTTTACCGTCGCGGTCCGCCAATTCACCCCTCCACTTT. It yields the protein CASSLPSRSANSPLHF.